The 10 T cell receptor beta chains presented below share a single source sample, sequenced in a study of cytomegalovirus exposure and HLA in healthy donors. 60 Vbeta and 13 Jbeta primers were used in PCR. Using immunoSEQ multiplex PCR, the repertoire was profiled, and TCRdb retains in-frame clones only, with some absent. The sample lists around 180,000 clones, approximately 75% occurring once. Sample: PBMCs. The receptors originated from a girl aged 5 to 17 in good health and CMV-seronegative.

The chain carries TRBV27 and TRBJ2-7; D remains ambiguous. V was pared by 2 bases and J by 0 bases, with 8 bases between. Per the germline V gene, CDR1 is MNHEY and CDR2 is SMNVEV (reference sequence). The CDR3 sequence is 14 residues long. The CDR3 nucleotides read TGTGCCAGCAGTTTAAGCCTATCCTCCTACGAGCAGTACTTC. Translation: CASSLSLSSYEQYF.

The CDR3 here is CASGQFNDYEQYF. The CDR3, as DNA: TGTGCCAGCGGACAGTTTAATGATTACGAGCAGTACTTC. The rearrangement links TRBV7-9 to TRBJ2-7, with D perhaps matching TRBD1 (6 bases). Trimming pared 8 bases from V and 4 bases from J, leaving 15 bases between. CDR1 and CDR2 from the germline V gene are SEHNR and FQNEAQ (reference sequence). The CDR3 is 13 amino acids.

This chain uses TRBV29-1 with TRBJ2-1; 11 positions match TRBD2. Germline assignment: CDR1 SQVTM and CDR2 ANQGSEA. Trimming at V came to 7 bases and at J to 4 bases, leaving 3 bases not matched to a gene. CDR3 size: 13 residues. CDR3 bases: TGCAGCGGGGGGACTAGCGGATACAATGAGCAGTTCTTC. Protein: CSGGTSGYNEQFF.

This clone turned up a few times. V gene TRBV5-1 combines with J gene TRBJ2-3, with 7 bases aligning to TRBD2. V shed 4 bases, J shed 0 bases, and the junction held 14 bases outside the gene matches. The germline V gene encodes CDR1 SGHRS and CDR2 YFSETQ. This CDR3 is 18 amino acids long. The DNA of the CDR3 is TGCGCCAGCAGCCATTGGGGAGGGACTAACCCTAGCACAGATACGCAGTATTTT. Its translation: CASSHWGGTNPSTDTQYF.

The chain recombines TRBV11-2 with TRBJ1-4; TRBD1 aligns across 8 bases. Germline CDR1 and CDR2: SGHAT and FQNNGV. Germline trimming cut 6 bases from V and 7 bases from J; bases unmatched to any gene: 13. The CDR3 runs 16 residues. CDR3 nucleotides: TGTGCCAGCAGTGGACAGGGACCTCGTTTTGGTGAAAAACTGTTTTTT. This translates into CASSGQGPRFGEKLFF.

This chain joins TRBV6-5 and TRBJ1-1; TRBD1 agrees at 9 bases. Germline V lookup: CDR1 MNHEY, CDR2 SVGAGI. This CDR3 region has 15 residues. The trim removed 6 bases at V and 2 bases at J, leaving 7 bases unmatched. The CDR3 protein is CASRDRGLLNTEAFF. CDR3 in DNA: TGTGCCAGCAGGGACAGGGGCCTCCTTAACACTGAAGCTTTCTTT.

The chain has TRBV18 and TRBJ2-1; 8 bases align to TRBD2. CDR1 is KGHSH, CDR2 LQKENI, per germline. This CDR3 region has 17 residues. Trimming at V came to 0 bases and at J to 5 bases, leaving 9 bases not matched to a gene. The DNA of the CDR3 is TGTGCCAGCTCACCACCGAGCGTAGCGGGGCTACACAATGAGCAGTTCTTC. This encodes CASSPPSVAGLHNEQFF.

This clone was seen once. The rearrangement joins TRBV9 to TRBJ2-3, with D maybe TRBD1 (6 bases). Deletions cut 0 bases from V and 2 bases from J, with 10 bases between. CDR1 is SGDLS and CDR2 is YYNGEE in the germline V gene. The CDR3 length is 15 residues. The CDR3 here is CASSVEGVDTDTQYF. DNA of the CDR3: TGTGCCAGCAGCGTAGAGGGGGTGGACACAGATACGCAGTATTTT.

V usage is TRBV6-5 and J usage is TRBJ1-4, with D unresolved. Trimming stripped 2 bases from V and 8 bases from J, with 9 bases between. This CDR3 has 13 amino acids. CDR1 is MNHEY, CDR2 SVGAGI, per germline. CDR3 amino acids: CASSYNKNEKLFF. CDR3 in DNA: TGTGCCAGCAGTTACAACAAAAACGAAAAACTGTTTTTT.

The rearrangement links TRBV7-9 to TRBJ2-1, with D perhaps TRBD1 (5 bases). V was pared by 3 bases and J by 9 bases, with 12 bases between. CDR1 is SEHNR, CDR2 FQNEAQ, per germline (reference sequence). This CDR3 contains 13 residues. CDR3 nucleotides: TGTGCCAGCAGCTTCCAGGGTACTGGTGAGCAGTTCTTC. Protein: CASSFQGTGEQFF.